These 27 T cell receptor beta chains originate from one sample sequenced in a study of cytomegalovirus exposure and HLA in healthy donors. Profiled with immunoSEQ multiplex PCR; TCRdb holds only in-frame clones, not every one. The profile shows tens of thousands of clones, about 94% of them singletons. The sequenced material came from PBMCs. Receptors originate from a woman between 18 and 29 years old in good health and CMV-seropositive.

The chain employs TRBV19 and TRBJ1-1, with D unclear. Trimming pared 6 bases from V and 0 bases from J, leaving 11 bases between. Germline-derived CDR1 and CDR2 are LNHDA and SQIVND (reference sequence). The CDR3 is 14 amino acids. DNA for the CDR3: TGTGCCAGTAGCCCGGGAAGGTTGAACACTGAAGCTTTCTTT. This gives the protein CASSPGRLNTEAFF.

V gene TRBV5-1 combines with J gene TRBJ2-5; TRBD2 matches at 7 bases. After removal of 4 bases from V and 2 bases from J, the junction contained 14 bases not matched to a gene. Looked up from germline, CDR1 is SGHRS and CDR2 is YFSETQ. The CDR3 extends over 17 amino acids. The CDR3 sequence is CASSSGTTVVGQETQYF. The CDR3 DNA reads TGCGCCAGCAGCAGTGGGACTACTGTCGTAGGTCAAGAGACCCAGTACTTC.

The chain combines TRBV5-4 with TRBJ1-1; 7 nucleotides match TRBD1. The CDR3 consists of 15 residues. Per the germline V gene, CDR1 is SGHNT and CDR2 is YYREEE (reference sequence). The V gene end was trimmed by 4 bases and the J gene end by 2 bases; junction bases not matched to a gene: 8. The CDR3 DNA sequence: TGTGCCAGCAGCCTTCCACAGGGGAGCAACACTGAAGCTTTCTTT. Residues: CASSLPQGSNTEAFF.

In its sample, this clone was seen once. V is TRBV12-5 and J is TRBJ2-3; D possibly corresponds to TRBD2 (5 bases). CDR1 LGHNT and CDR2 FRNRAP come from the germline V gene. The CDR3 consists of 17 residues. V lost 0 bases, J lost 2 bases, and 15 bases lay in between. The CDR3 reads CASGLVPPGWYTDTQYF. For the CDR3, the DNA is TGTGCTAGTGGTTTGGTACCCCCGGGGTGGTACACAGATACGCAGTATTTT.

The V call is TRBV7-8, the J call TRBJ2-1, with a weak D call TRBD2 (6 bases). In germline, CDR1 is SGHVS, CDR2 FQNEAQ. The CDR3 covers 18 residues. The ends were cut back, 0 bases at V and 4 bases at J, with 19 bases in the middle. Here the CDR3 DNA reads TGTGCCAGCAGCTTAGCAACGCACGCGGGAAAGGGGTACAATGAGCAGTTCTTC. Its protein product is CASSLATHAGKGYNEQFF.

The rearrangement joins TRBV18 to TRBJ2-5, with TRBD1 matching over 8 bases. Germline CDR1 is KGHSH and CDR2 is LQKENI. The CDR3 consists of 15 residues. V lost 8 bases and J lost 2; bases outside the gene matches: 10. CDR3 nucleotide sequence: TGTGCCAGCACCATACAGGGGGTTATGCAAGAGACCCAGTACTTC. This codes for CASTIQGVMQETQYF.

This clone was found once. The CDR3 nucleotides read TGTGCCAGCAGCTTAATGAGACTAGCGGGAGTATCTGGGGCCAACGTCCTGACTTTC. Translating gives CASSLMRLAGVSGANVLTF. The rearrangement uses TRBV7-8 and TRBJ2-6; 12 nucleotides agree with TRBD2. Germline CDR1 is SGHVS and CDR2 is FQNEAQ. J was trimmed by 1 base and V by 2 bases; bases with no gene match: 6. CDR3 length equals 19 residues.

The CDR3 loop is CAVNRGWVNTGELFF. CDR3 bases: TGTGCTGTGAACAGGGGTTGGGTGAACACCGGGGAGCTGTTTTTT. This rearrangement joins TRBV7-7 to TRBJ2-2, with 7 bases that match TRBD1. Germline V gives CDR1 SSHAT, CDR2 FNYEAQ (reference sequence). CDR3 size: 15 residues.

The chain carries TRBV4-2 and TRBJ1-1, with TRBD1 matching over 7 bases. Trimming cost V 4 bases and J 1 base; bases outside gene matches: 18. The germline V gene encodes CDR1 LGHNA and CDR2 YNFKEQ. This CDR3 comprises 19 residues. CDR3 DNA sequence: TGTGCCAGCAGCCCTCGCGGGACAGAAACCCTGACGGGGAACACTGAAGCTTTCTTT. This encodes CASSPRGTETLTGNTEAFF.

The chain joins TRBV27 to TRBJ1-6, with TRBD1 identical over 7 bases. The CDR3 runs to 12 residues. Germline V CDR1 and CDR2: MNHEY, SMNVEV (reference sequence). The V segment lost 7 bases and the J segment 13 bases; nucleotides outside the gene matches: 7. The CDR3 DNA reads TGTGCCAGCACAACGGCCAGGGGGCCCCTCCACTTT. It encodes CASTTARGPLHF.

This chain joins TRBV11-3 and TRBJ2-2; TRBD1 matches 8 bases. Trimming removed 5 bases from V and 2 bases from J; junction bases left unmatched: 7. From germline, CDR1 is SGHNT and CDR2 YENEEA. The CDR3 length is 16 residues. CDR3: CASSNRDRTNTGELFF. The CDR3, as DNA: TGTGCCAGCAGCAACCGGGACAGGACCAACACCGGGGAGCTGTTTTTT.

The CDR3 DNA follows: TGTGCCAGCAGCCAAGGAGGACGGGGCAATGAGCAGTTCTTC. This codes for CASSQGGRGNEQFF. The genes are TRBV14 and TRBJ2-1; a weak D match, TRBD2 (5 bases). There are 14 residues in the CDR3. V lost 1 base and J lost 6, with 10 bases in between. Germline values: CDR1 SGHDN, CDR2 FVKESK.

V and J are TRBV15 and TRBJ1-1; the match to TRBD1 covers 8 bases. This CDR3 spans 15 amino acids. With V trimmed by 4 bases and J by 3 bases, 7 bases remained unmatched. Germline lookup yields CDR1 LNHNV and CDR2 YYDKDF (reference sequence). CDR3 protein: CATSKADRADTEAFF. The CDR3 DNA reads TGTGCCACCAGCAAGGCGGACAGGGCGGACACTGAAGCTTTCTTT.

The J gene is TRBJ2-1, the V gene TRBV5-1; D might be TRBD2 (5 bases). Germline CDR1 is SGHRS and CDR2 is YFSETQ. This CDR3 contains 14 residues. Trimming removed 7 bases at V and 3 bases at J, with 14 bases between. This CDR3 reads CASSGGRIYNEQFF. Written as DNA, the CDR3 is TGCGCCAGCTCCGGAGGACGGATCTACAATGAGCAGTTCTTC.

The chain joins TRBV7-2 to TRBJ2-5; TRBD2 matches 7 bases. Trimming took 4 bases from V and 1 from J; bases not matched to a gene: 6. This CDR3 is built from 15 residues. Germline loops: CDR1 SGHTA, CDR2 FQGNSA. CDR3 in DNA: TGTGCCAGCAGCTCCGGGAGGCGGGTCCAAGAGACCCAGTACTTC. Its translation is CASSSGRRVQETQYF. Looking up the rest from reference TRBV7-2 and TRBJ2-5 gives the full variable domain: GAGVSQSPSNKVTEKGKDVELRCDPISGHTALYWYRQSLGQGLEFLIYFQGNSAPDKSGLPSDRFSAERTGGSVSTLTIQRTQQEDSAVYLCASSSGRRVQETQYFGPGTRLLVL.

The V gene is TRBV13, the J gene TRBJ2-5; TRBD2 matches at 9 bases. This CDR3 comprises 15 residues. The germline gives CDR1 PRHDT, CDR2 FYEKMQ (reference sequence). After removal of 5 bases from V and 5 bases from J, the junction contained 9 bases not matched to a gene. The CDR3 region is CASSTYSGGGETQYF. The DNA for the CDR3 is TGTGCCAGCAGCACGTATAGCGGGGGCGGTGAGACCCAGTACTTC.

The chain is built from TRBV6-5 and TRBJ1-1, with D possibly matching TRBD1 (6 bases). This CDR3 comprises 14 residues. CDR1 is MNHEY, CDR2 SVGAGI, per germline. Trimming pared 4 bases from V and 2 bases from J, leaving 11 bases between. The CDR3 protein is CASSFGTTNTEAFF. In DNA form, the CDR3 reads TGTGCCAGCAGTTTCGGGACAACAAACACTGAAGCTTTCTTT.

Concerning this clone itself: Relative to the germline gene, one junction end is altered; a read error may explain this. At the DNA level, this CDR3 is encoded by other sequences in the same sample as well. This chain uses TRBV2 with TRBJ2-1; 7 bases fit TRBD2. The length of the CDR3 is 13 residues. Germline V lookup: CDR1 SNHLY, CDR2 FYNNEI. Here the CDR3 DNA reads TGTGCCAGCAGGGGCGGGAGCTACAACGAGCAGTTCTTC. It codes for CASRGGSYNEQFF.

This chain joins TRBV6-6 and TRBJ2-7; D is uncertain. V was pared by 5 bases and J by 4 bases, with 12 bases between. The CDR3 extends over 13 amino acids. Germline V gene data show CDR1 as MNHNY and CDR2 as SVGAGI (reference sequence). Here the CDR3 reads CASSGGSPYEQYF. The CDR3 coding sequence is TGTGCCAGCAGTGGCGGCTCCCCATACGAGCAGTACTTC.

The chain carries TRBV30 and TRBJ2-1; 7 bases align to TRBD2. The CDR3 runs 14 residues. The V gene end was trimmed by 6 bases and the J gene end by 7 bases; junction bases not matched to a gene: 12. Germline V CDR1 and CDR2: GTSNPN, SVGIG (reference sequence). DNA for the CDR3: TGTGCCTGCGCGGGAGACCACATCCGAAATGAGCAGTTCTTC. Translation: CACAGDHIRNEQFF.

The chain recombines TRBV11-2 with TRBJ2-1, with 13 positions matching TRBD2. Per germline, CDR1 SGHAT and CDR2 FQNNGV. There are 19 residues in the CDR3. V shed 1 base and J 0 bases; nucleotides not matched to a gene: 6. CDR3 DNA sequence: TGTGCCAGCAGCTTAGGACTAGCGGGGGGCTGGAGCTCCTACAATGAGCAGTTCTTC. Its translation is CASSLGLAGGWSSYNEQFF.

This sequence joins TRBV4-1 and TRBJ2-2, with TRBD2 matching over 9 bases. Germline values: CDR1 MGHRA, CDR2 YSYEKL. CDR3 length equals 17 residues. V shed 0 bases and J 7 bases; nucleotides not matched to a gene: 9. The CDR3, as DNA: TGCGCCAGCAGCCAAGATATAGCGGGGGCACAAGGCGGGGAGCTGTTTTTT. Protein sequence: CASSQDIAGAQGGELFF.

This chain links TRBV6-1 with TRBJ2-7, with 8 nucleotides matching TRBD2. Losses at the gene ends were 9 bases for V and 1 base for J; bases not matched to a gene: 8. The CDR3 is 14 residues long. The germline gives CDR1 MNHNS, CDR2 SASEGT. The CDR3 sequence: CASGSGTSSYEQYF. The DNA for the CDR3 is TGTGCCAGTGGGAGTGGGACTAGTTCCTACGAGCAGTACTTC.

The V call is TRBV28, the J call TRBJ1-1; D might be TRBD1 (5 bases). Germline lookup yields CDR1 MDHEN and CDR2 SYDVKM. V lost 4 bases, J lost 8 bases, and 20 bases lay in between. The CDR3 has 15 amino acids. The CDR3: CASSSLQWTPMEAFF. For the CDR3, the DNA is TGTGCCAGCAGTTCACTCCAGTGGACACCAATGGAAGCTTTCTTT.

This sequence joins TRBV2 and TRBJ1-1; D may be TRBD1 (5 bases). Looked up from germline, CDR1 is SNHLY and CDR2 is FYNNEI. CDR3 length: 14 amino acids. With 6 bases removed from V and 1 base from J, the gap between germline ends came to 12 bases. CDR3 bases: TGTGCCAGCAGAAACAGCGGGGGGAACACTGAAGCTTTCTTT. Translated: CASRNSGGNTEAFF.

The V call is TRBV7-9, the J call TRBJ1-1; D uncertain. The CDR3 extends over 14 amino acids. V was cut by 5 bases and J by 2 bases, with 12 bases left in between. Germline CDR1 and CDR2: SEHNR and FQNEAQ (reference sequence). Here the CDR3 reads CASSPMTLNTEAFF. In DNA, the CDR3 is TGTGCCAGCAGCCCTATGACACTTAACACTGAAGCTTTCTTT.

The chain employs TRBV7-8 and TRBJ1-3; no firm D call. Germline CDR1 is SGHVS and CDR2 is FQNEAQ. V lost 5 bases and J lost 0, with 8 bases in between. CDR3 length equals 14 residues. As DNA, the CDR3 is TGTGCCAGCAGCCAGCAGGTCTCTGGAAACACCATATATTTT. Translation gives CASSQQVSGNTIYF.